This T cell receptor beta chain was sequenced for a study of blood T cells in healthy people across ages. General observations from the study: Considered underestimates were the diversity estimates obtained from one million T cells. Getting older went along with TCR beta diversity per million T cells dropping roughly linearly. Greater diversity and more naive CD4+ cells were seen in long-lived donors than in aged donors.

Sample donors were healthy Caucasian individuals that came from Russia, aged 6 to 90. Germline assignment: CDR1 GTSNPN and CDR2 SVGIG (reference sequence). This CDR3 region has 15 residues. V lost 2 bases and J lost 0, with 10 bases in between. Combining a sample-barcoded 5' primer with a J-beta primer mix, a second PCR ran for roughly 7 to 12 cycles. A single record per CDR3 protein comes from TCRdb applying MiXCR to the 5' RACE reads. Among 650,000 to 900,000 distinct CDR3 sequences listed, under 80% were seen once. A note on this clonotype: Its specificity is not known.

The sequence derives from a man aged 30-40 years in good health. The sequenced sample consisted of blood. The chain is built from TRBV30 and TRBJ1-4; D might be TRBD1 (5 bases). The CDR3 DNA reads as TGTGCCTGGAGTTCAGTGGGGGCAACTAATGAAAAACTGTTTTTT. Its protein product is CAWSSVGATNEKLFF.